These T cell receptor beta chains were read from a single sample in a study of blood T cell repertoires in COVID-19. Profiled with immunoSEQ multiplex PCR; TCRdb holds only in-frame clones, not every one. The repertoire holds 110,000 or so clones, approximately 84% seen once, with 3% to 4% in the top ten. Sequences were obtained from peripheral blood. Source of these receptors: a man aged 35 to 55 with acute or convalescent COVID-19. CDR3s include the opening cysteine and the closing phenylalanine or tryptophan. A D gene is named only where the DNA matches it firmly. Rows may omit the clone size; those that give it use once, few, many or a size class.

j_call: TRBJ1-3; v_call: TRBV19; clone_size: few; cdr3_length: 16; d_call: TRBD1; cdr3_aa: CASSPGQGNSGNTIYF; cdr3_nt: TGTGCCAGTAGTCCGGGACAGGGGAACTCTGGAAACACCATATATTTT
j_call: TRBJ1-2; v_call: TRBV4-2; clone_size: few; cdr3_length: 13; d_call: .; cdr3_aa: CASSQGQNYGYTF; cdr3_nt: TGTGCCAGCAGCCAAGGGCAGAACTATGGCTACACCTTC
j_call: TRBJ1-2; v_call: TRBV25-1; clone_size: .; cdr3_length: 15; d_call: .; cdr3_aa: CASSEYRAGEYGYTF; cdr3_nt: TGTGCCAGCAGTGAATATCGGGCAGGGGAGTATGGCTACACCTTC
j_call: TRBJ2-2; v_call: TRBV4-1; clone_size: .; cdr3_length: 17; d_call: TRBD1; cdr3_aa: CASSQSPGQGVTGELFF; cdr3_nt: TGCGCCAGCAGCCAATCCCCGGGACAGGGTGTCACCGGGGAGCTGTTTTTT
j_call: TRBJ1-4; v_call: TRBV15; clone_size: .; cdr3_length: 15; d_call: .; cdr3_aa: CATSRARLGNEKLFF; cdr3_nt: TGTGCCACCAGCAGGGCGAGGCTCGGTAATGAAAAACTGTTTTTT
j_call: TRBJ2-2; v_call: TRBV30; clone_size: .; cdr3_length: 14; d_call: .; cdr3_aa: CAWRPRGNTGELFF; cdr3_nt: TGTGCCTGGAGGCCCAGGGGAAACACCGGGGAGCTGTTTTTT
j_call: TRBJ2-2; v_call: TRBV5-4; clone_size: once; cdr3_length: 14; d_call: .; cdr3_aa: CASSLGQNTGELFF; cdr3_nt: TGTGCCAGCAGCTTGGGGCAAAACACCGGGGAGCTGTTTTTT
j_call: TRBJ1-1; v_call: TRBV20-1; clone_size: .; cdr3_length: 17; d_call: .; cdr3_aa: CSASSQGFGPLNTEAFF; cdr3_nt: TGCAGTGCTAGTTCCCAGGGATTTGGACCATTAAACACTGAAGCTTTCTTT
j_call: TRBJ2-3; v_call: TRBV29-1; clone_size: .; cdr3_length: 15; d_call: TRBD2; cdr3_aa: CSVDGTSGGLDTQYF; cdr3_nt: TGCAGCGTGGATGGGACTAGCGGGGGGTTGGATACGCAGTATTTT
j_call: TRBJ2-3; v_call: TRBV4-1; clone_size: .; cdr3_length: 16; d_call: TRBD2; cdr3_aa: CASSQAASGETDTQYF; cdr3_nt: TGCGCCAGCAGCCAAGCGGCCAGCGGGGAGACAGATACGCAGTATTTT
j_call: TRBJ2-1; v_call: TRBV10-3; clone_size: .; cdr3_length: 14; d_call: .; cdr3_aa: CAISGPGNRDEQFF; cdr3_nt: TGTGCCATCAGTGGTCCGGGGAATAGAGATGAGCAGTTCTTC
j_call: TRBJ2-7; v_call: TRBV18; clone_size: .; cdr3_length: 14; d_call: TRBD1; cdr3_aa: CASSLAGTGDEQYF; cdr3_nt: TGTGCCAGCTCACTTGCCGGGACAGGGGACGAGCAGTACTTC
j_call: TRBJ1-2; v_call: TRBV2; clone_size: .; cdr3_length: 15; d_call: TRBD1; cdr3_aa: CASSERGQGNYGYTF; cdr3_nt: TGTGCCAGCAGTGAACGGGGACAGGGGAACTATGGCTACACCTTC
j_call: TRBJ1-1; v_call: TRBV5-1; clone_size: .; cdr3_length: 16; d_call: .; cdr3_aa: CASSLASVQGSGEAFF; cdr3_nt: TGCGCCAGCAGCTTGGCATCGGTACAGGGCTCGGGTGAAGCTTTCTTT
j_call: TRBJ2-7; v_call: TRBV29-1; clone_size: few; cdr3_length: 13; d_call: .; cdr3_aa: CSVEAGESYEQYF; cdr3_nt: TGCAGCGTTGAAGCAGGGGAGTCCTACGAGCAGTACTTC
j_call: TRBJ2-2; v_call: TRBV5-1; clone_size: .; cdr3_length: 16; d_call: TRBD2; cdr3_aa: CASSALAGANTGELFF; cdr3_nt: TGCGCCAGCAGCGCACTAGCGGGGGCTAACACCGGGGAGCTGTTTTTT
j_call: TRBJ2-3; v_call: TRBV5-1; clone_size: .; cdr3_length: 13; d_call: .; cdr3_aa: CASSLVSRDTQYF; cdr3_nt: TGCGCCAGCAGCTTGGTGTCCAGGGATACGCAGTATTTT
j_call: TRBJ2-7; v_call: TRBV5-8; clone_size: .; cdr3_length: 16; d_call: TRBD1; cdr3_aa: CASSPRSGTVLKEQYF; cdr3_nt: TGTGCCAGCAGCCCCCGCTCGGGGACAGTGTTGAAGGAGCAGTACTTC
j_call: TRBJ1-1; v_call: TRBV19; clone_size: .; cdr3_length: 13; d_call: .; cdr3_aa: CASSIWSGQEAFF; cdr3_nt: TGTGCCAGTAGTATATGGTCGGGACAAGAAGCTTTCTTT
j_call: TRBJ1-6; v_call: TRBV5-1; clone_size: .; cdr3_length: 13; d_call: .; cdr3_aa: CASRRGYDSPLHF; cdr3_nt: TGCGCCAGCAGAAGAGGGTACGATTCACCCCTCCACTTT
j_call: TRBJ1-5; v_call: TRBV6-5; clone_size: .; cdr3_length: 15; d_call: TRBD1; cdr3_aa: CASSYFRGTDQPQHF; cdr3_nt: TGTGCCAGCAGTTACTTCCGCGGGACAGATCAGCCCCAGCATTTT
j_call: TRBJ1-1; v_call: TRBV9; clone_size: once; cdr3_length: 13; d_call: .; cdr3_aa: CASSVTPGGEAFF; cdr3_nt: TGTGCCAGCAGCGTCACCCCGGGAGGTGAAGCTTTCTTT
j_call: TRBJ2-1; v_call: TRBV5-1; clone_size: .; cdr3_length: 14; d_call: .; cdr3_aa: CASSVTDNYNEQFF; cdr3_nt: TGCGCCAGCAGCGTGACAGACAACTACAATGAGCAGTTCTTC
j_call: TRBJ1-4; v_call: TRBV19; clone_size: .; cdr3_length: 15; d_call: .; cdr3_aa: CASSTWTASDEKLFF; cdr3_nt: TGTGCCAGTAGTACCTGGACAGCATCCGATGAAAAACTGTTTTTT
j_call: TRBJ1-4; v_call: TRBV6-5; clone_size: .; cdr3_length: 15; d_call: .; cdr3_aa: CASTLVGGTNEKLFF; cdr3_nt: TGTGCCAGCACCCTGGTGGGGGGAACTAATGAAAAACTGTTTTTT
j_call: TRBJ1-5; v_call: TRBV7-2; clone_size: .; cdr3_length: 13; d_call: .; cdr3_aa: CASSSQGNQPQHF; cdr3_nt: TGTGCCAGCAGCTCTCAGGGAAATCAGCCCCAGCATTTT
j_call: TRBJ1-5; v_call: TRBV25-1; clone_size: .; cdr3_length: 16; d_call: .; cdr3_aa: CASSEYQGTPNQPQHF; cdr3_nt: TGTGCCAGCAGTGAATATCAGGGTACCCCTAATCAGCCCCAGCATTTT
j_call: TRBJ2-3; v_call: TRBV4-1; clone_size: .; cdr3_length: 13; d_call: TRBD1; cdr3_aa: CASSQGQGRTQYF; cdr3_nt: TGCGCCAGCAGCCAGGGACAGGGCCGCACGCAGTATTTT
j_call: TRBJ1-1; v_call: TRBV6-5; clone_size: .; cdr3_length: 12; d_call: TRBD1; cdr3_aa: CASTLGTGEAFF; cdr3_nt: TGTGCCAGCACTCTTGGGACAGGGGAAGCTTTCTTT
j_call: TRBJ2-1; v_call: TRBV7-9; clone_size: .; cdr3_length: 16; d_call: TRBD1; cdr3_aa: CASSLWVTGDLHEQFF; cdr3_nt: TGTGCCAGCAGCTTATGGGTGACAGGGGACTTGCATGAGCAGTTCTTC
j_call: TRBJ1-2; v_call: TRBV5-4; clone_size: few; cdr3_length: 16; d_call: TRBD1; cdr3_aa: CASSLGGDRVNYGYTF; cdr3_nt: TGTGCCAGCAGCTTGGGTGGGGACAGGGTGAACTATGGCTACACCTTC
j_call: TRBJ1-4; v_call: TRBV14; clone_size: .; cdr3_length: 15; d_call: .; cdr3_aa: CASSRTHGANEKLFF; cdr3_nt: TGTGCCAGCAGCCGGACCCACGGGGCTAATGAAAAACTGTTTTTT
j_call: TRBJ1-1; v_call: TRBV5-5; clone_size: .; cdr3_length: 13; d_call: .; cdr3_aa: CASSLEGDGEAFF; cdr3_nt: TGTGCCAGCAGCTTGGAGGGGGACGGTGAAGCTTTCTTT
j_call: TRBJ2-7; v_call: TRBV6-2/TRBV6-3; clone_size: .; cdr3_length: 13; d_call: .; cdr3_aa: CASSYAPTYEQYF; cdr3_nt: TGTGCCAGCAGTTACGCGCCTACCTACGAGCAGTACTTC
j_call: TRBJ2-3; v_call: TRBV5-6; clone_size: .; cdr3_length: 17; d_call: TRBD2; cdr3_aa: CASSLAVASGVADTQYF; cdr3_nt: TGTGCCAGCAGCTTGGCCGTGGCTAGCGGGGTTGCAGATACGCAGTATTTT
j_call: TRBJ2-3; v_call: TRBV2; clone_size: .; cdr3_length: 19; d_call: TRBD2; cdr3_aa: CASRRPGLAGYTSTDTQYF; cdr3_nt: TGTGCCAGCAGAAGACCGGGACTAGCGGGGTATACTAGCACAGATACGCAGTATTTT
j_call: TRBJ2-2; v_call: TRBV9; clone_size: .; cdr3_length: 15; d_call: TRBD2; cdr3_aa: CASSPSGGNTGELFF; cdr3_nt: TGTGCCAGCAGCCCTAGCGGGGGAAACACCGGGGAGCTGTTTTTT
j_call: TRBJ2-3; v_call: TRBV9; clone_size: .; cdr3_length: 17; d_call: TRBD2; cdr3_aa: CASSPGTSGGARDTQYF; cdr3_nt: TGTGCCAGCAGCCCAGGGACTAGCGGGGGGGCTCGAGATACGCAGTATTTT